The rows below give T cell receptor beta chains drawn from one sample of a study of control samples from healthy donors and cancer patients. Libraries were prepared by immunoSEQ multiplex PCR; TCRdb keeps only in-frame clonotypes and omits some of them. Of under 100,000 clones listed, about 89% are singletons. The sequenced material came from PBMCs. These TCRs come from a woman aged 45-60 years with colorectal cancer. Both conserved end residues are part of each CDR3. A D gene is named only where the DNA matches it firmly.

cdr3_aa d_call j_call v_call
CASSLSGDVGKLFF NA TRBJ1-4 TRBV27
CASSFNFQETQYF NA TRBJ2-5 TRBV5-8
CAISESRQGGEYGYTF TRBD1 TRBJ1-2 TRBV10-3
CASSENADTQYF NA TRBJ2-3 TRBV6-1
CASSELGSLGDNTEAFF NA TRBJ1-1 TRBV25-1
CASITIGIEYSSPLHF NA TRBJ1-6 TRBV7-3
CASSPQGYGYTF NA TRBJ1-2 TRBV3-1/TRBV3-2
CASSLWDSSNYGYTF NA TRBJ1-2 TRBV28
CASSFQGGTEAFF NA TRBJ1-1 TRBV27
CAIRLAANTGELFF TRBD2 TRBJ2-2 TRBV10-3
CASSFRVGSEAFF NA TRBJ1-1 TRBV12-3/TRBV12-4
CAISEGPKYVSGGLETQYF TRBD2 TRBJ2-5 TRBV10-3
CASSEDRTNQPQHF TRBD1 TRBJ1-5 TRBV6-1
CASSSGARNTQYF NA TRBJ2-3 TRBV28
CASSGYGVGTQYF NA TRBJ2-5 TRBV5-4
CASSVEEGYGYTF NA TRBJ1-2 TRBV18
CASGQGRNTEAFF NA TRBJ1-1 TRBV12-5
CASSEGLAGTGELFF TRBD2 TRBJ2-2 TRBV2
CASSIDWSSPLHF NA TRBJ1-6 TRBV19
CASSPGQGVEKLFF TRBD1 TRBJ1-4 TRBV5-1
CASSKTGGVPGYTF TRBD1 TRBJ1-2 TRBV6-5
CAIRPSLAGSVNEQFF TRBD2 TRBJ2-1 TRBV10-3
CATLQEGEAFF NA TRBJ1-1 TRBV19
CASSFGAANTEAFF NA TRBJ1-1 TRBV6-1
CASGSGQGTTNEQFF TRBD1 TRBJ2-1 TRBV5-1
CASSPVQGASGELFF TRBD1 TRBJ2-2 TRBV5-1
CASSFGQTTDTQYF NA TRBJ2-3 TRBV5-1
CASSQVASNTEAFF NA TRBJ1-1 TRBV4-1
CASSLGVDNYGYTF NA TRBJ1-2 TRBV7-2
CSAIDRGEKGYTF NA TRBJ1-2 TRBV20-1
CASSTNTGELFF NA TRBJ2-2 TRBV7-9
CASSGLGAPLPGELFF NA TRBJ2-2 TRBV18
CASSQANNYADTQYF NA TRBJ2-3 TRBV4-3
CASSMTGTYGYTF TRBD1 TRBJ1-2 TRBV3-1/TRBV3-2
CASRQGIGNTEAFF TRBD1 TRBJ1-1 TRBV5-5
CATQQEANTGELFF NA TRBJ2-2 TRBV10-3
CASSGRGSNQPQHF NA TRBJ1-5 TRBV19
CAISSGGAGDTQYF TRBD2 TRBJ2-3 TRBV10-3
CASSGTGKTYNSPLHF TRBD1 TRBJ1-6 TRBV27
CASSVGTEYTGELFF NA TRBJ2-2 TRBV9
CATSRDLANTEAFF NA TRBJ1-1 TRBV15
CASSQETGYGYTF NA TRBJ1-2 TRBV4-1
CASSHDQGAMNTEAFF NA TRBJ1-1 TRBV3-1/TRBV3-2
CASSLGGRNRETQYF NA TRBJ2-5 TRBV7-2
CAISEQRGTDTQYF NA TRBJ2-3 TRBV10-3